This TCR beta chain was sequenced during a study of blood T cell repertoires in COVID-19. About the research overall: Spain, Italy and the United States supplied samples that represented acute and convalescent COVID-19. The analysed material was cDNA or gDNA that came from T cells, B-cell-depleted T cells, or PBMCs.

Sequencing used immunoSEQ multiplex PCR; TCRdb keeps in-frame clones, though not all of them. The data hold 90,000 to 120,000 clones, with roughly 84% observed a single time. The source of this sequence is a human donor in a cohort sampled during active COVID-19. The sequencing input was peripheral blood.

The CDR3 region has the DNA TGTGCCAGCAGCCCCGGACAGGGGTCTTATCATGAGCAGTTCTTC. It translates to CASSPGQGSYHEQFF. V usage is TRBV5-4 and J usage is TRBJ2-1, with 9 bases aligning to TRBD1. Trimming at V came to 4 bases and at J to 8 bases, leaving 10 bases not matched to a gene. Germline V gene data show CDR1 as SGHNT and CDR2 as YYREEE (reference sequence). The CDR3 totals 15 residues.